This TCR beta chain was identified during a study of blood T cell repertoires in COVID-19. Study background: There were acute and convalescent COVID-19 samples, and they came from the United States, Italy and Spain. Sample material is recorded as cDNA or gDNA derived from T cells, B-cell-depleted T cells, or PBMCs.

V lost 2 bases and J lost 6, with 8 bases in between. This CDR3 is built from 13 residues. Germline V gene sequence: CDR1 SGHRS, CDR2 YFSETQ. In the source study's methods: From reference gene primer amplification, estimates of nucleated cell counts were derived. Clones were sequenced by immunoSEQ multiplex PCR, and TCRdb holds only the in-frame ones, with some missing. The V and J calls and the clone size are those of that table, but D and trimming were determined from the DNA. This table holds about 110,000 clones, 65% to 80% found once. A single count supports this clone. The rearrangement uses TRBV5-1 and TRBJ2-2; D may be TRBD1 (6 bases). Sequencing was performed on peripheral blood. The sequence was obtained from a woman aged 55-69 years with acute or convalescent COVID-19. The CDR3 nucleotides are TGCGCCAGCAGCTTTAGACAGGCCGGGGAGCTGTTTTTT. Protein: CASSFRQAGELFF.